This TCR beta chain was documented in a study of blood T cells in healthy people across ages (dated by TCRdb to 2014 to 2015). About the study as a whole: Template switching captured roughly one uniquely barcoded TCR beta cDNA molecule per two T cells in model experiments. Using deep sequencing normalized with unique cDNA molecular identifiers, the study measured how TCR beta repertoire diversity changes with age. Four age groups were formed from the donors: young (average approximately 15 years), middle-aged (approximately 42), aged (around 68) and long-lived (around 82). To avoid experimental bias, donors of different ages were spread randomly across the sequencing lanes. Using the same blood draw, the study looked at two additional independent replicas of 1 million unique cDNA reads for two donors, one aged 18 to 29 and the other aged 80 or older.

The germline V gene supplies CDR1 MDHEN and CDR2 SYDVKM. The CDR3 measures 13 amino acids from cysteine to phenylalanine. The sequence is cut down to CDR3 DNA, 39 bases in frame from base 1. The junction shows trimming of 4 bases on V and 5 bases on J, plus 11 bases between the germline ends. Systemically healthy Caucasian individuals from Russia, 35 to 50 in total and aged roughly 6 to 90 years, were included as donors. Ten milliliters of peripheral blood were drawn from each donor into EDTA-treated Vacutainer tubes. PBMCs were isolated by Ficoll-Paque density-gradient centrifugation, with at least 6 million obtained per sample. Trizol reagent was used to extract total RNA from the PBMCs, yielding at least 6 micrograms per sample. For every donor, an aliquot of PBMCs went through flow cytometry to measure the percentages of naive CD45RAhigh/CD27high T cells. Overall study results and their limits: Observed TCR beta diversity correlated strongly with the percentage of naive T cells measured by flow cytometry. Since profiling was done on bulk unsorted PBMCs, naive and antigen-experienced compartments could not be conclusively compared. Observed TCR beta diversity per million T cells fell roughly linearly with age, and a significant reduction was already apparent by age roughly 41. The CMV infection status of donors was not known, potentially confounding age-related changes in expanded clonotypes. Total diversity estimates from one million sequenced T cells were considered lower bounds and underestimates. Compared with the aged group, the long-lived group had more naive CD4+ T cells, fewer expanded clones and increased TCR diversity, a pattern suggesting age selection.

The protocol used for the library was 5' RACE. Sequencing used an Illumina HiSeq 2500. The second PCR ran for about 6 to 12 cycles and used a J-beta primer mix along with a sample-barcoded 5' primer. A template-switch 5' adaptor carrying 12 random nucleotides introduced a unique molecular identifier onto each TCR beta cDNA molecule. Each sample yielded at least 2.5 million CDR3-containing paired-end reads. First-strand cDNA synthesis was performed from all RNA using the Mint cDNA synthesis kit, with priming by a TRBC-specific oligonucleotide. Following uracil-DNA glycosylase treatment, all cDNA underwent a first 18-cycle PCR with the universal primers M1SS and BC2_uni_R. As for the original processing: For normalization, 1 million high-quality reads, each with a distinct molecular identifier, were randomly selected from each sample. Instead of being binned into consensus sequences, reads with shared molecular identifiers were discarded. CDR3 identification, clonotype clustering and error correction used MiTCR with a Q25 quality threshold and the strictest error-elimination algorithm. Lower-bound total TCR beta diversity was estimated with a nonparametric unseen species model using Euler transformation. The public reads were reanalyzed by TCRdb: fastp trimming at Q25, MiXCR alignment, in-frame beta chains only. Rows merge per CDR3 protein into single entries with the most common DNA and genes. TCRdb, not the authors, supplied the V and J calls. The sample yields about 640,000 distinct CDR3 sequences; 58% were counted once. Of the sample, 30% to 45% is held by the ten largest clones.

With regard to this clonotype: Its binding antigen is unknown. Base quality data are lacking; no much larger clone is found one base away.

The sequence derives from a man between 60 and 75 years old in good health. The chain is made from TRBV28 and TRBJ2-5, with the identity of the D gene unclear. Sequencing used blood. The DNA sequence is TGTGCCAGCAGTTCGGCCCAGTTGGAGACCCAGTACTTC. The translation is CASSSAQLETQYF.